This section outlines one T cell receptor beta chain sequence together with its context. What it recognizes is unknown. Unique molecular identifiers were carried by the TCR beta cDNA libraries. TCRdb re-called the PCR reads with MiXCR, one entry per CDR3 protein. The table has around 700,000 distinct CDR3 sequences, about 60% seen once. Trimming removed 4 bases from V and 0 bases from J, with 7 bases in between. CDR3 length equals 14 residues. CDR1 ENHRY and CDR2 SYGVKD come from the germline V gene. This specimen comes from a study of post-analysis software for immune sequencing data. On the study more broadly: Disease trajectories encompassed relapsing-remitting, secondary progressive and progressive-relapsing multiple sclerosis.

Study-wide findings and caveats: Patients carried 4 or 5 TRBV segments more frequently than controls did, and TRBV5-6, TRBV5-1 and TRBV20-1 were among them. Compared with controls, patients showed significantly lower normalized Chao1 diversity. Analysis by F measure revealed that same-batch samples clustered strongly together.

The sequence derives from a girl under 10 years old with multiple sclerosis. Sequenced: blood. This chain connects TRBV10-3 to TRBJ2-1, with TRBD2 as a possible D gene (6 bases). The CDR3 is CAISGGDSYNEQFF. The DNA for the CDR3 is TGTGCCATCAGTGGGGGGGACTCCTACAATGAGCAGTTCTTC.